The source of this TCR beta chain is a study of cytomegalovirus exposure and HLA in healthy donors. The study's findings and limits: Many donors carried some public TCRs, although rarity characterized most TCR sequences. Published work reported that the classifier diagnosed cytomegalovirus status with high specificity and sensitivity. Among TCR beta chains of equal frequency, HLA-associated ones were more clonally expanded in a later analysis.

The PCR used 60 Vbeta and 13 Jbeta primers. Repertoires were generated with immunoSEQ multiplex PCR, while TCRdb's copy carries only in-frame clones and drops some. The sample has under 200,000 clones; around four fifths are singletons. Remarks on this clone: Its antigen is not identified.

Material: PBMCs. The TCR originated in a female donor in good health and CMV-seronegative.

CDR3 nucleotides: TGTGCCAGCTCACCACCGGAGGGGATGAACACTGAAGCTTTCTTT. This codes for CASSPPEGMNTEAFF. The genes are TRBV18 and TRBJ1-1; a weak D match, TRBD1 (5 bases). V was pared by 0 bases and J by 0 bases, with 8 bases between. The CDR3 is made up of 15 amino acids. Germline V gives CDR1 KGHSH, CDR2 LQKENI.